This is a list of T cell receptor beta chains from one sample in a study of blood T cell repertoires in COVID-19. Measured with immunoSEQ multiplex PCR; TCRdb has only the in-frame clones, and not every one. The table shows about 340,000 clones, with around 83% occurring only once. Sequencing was done on a sample of peripheral blood. All receptors derive from a man aged 30 to 39 with active or convalescent COVID-19. The CDR3 runs from the conserved cysteine through the conserved F or W. The order of the fields is J gene, V gene, D gene, clone size, CDR3 DNA, CDR3 protein. D genes are given only for firm matches. Some rows mark clone size as missing; the rest say once, few, many or name a class of expanded clone.

J: TRBJ2-7; V: TRBV28; D: TRBD1; size: .; DNA: TGTGCCAGCAGTCCCGGGACAGGAGTCTACGAGCAGTACTTC; CDR3: CASSPGTGVYEQYF
J: TRBJ2-4; V: TRBV6-1; D: TRBD2; size: once; DNA: TGTGCCAGCAGTGCGGGGGGGTTGAGAGGTCTAGCCAAAAACATTCAGTACTTC; CDR3: CASSAGGLRGLAKNIQYF
J: TRBJ2-1; V: TRBV25-1; D: .; size: once; DNA: TGTGCCAGCGGGGCAGGGACCTACAATGAGCAGTTCTTC; CDR3: CASGAGTYNEQFF
J: TRBJ2-1; V: TRBV10-3; D: TRBD2; size: .; DNA: TGTGCCATCACCTCGAGCGGGAGAAGCGATGAGCAGTTCTTC; CDR3: CAITSSGRSDEQFF
J: TRBJ2-5; V: TRBV15; D: .; size: .; DNA: TGTGCCACCAGCAGAGGGAGAGAGACCCAGTACTTC; CDR3: CATSRGRETQYF
J: TRBJ2-5; V: TRBV5-4; D: TRBD2; size: once; DNA: TGTGCCAGCAGCCCCAGAGAAGCGGGGGCAGAGACCCAGTACTTC; CDR3: CASSPREAGAETQYF
J: TRBJ1-1; V: TRBV4-3; D: TRBD1; size: .; DNA: TGCGCCAGCAGTCGTCGAGGGACAGGGAACACTGAAGCTTTCTTT; CDR3: CASSRRGTGNTEAFF
J: TRBJ1-1; V: TRBV6-6; D: .; size: .; DNA: TGTGCCAGCACCCGGGACTTTGGGACTGAAGCTTTCTTT; CDR3: CASTRDFGTEAFF
J: TRBJ1-1; V: TRBV9; D: .; size: .; DNA: TGTGCCAGCAGCGTAGGGCTTTCGAACACTGAAGCTTTCTTT; CDR3: CASSVGLSNTEAFF
J: TRBJ1-1; V: TRBV2; D: .; size: .; DNA: TGTGCCAGCAGGGAGGTGGGAACTGAAGCTTTCTTT; CDR3: CASREVGTEAFF
J: TRBJ1-4; V: TRBV2; D: .; size: .; DNA: TGTGCCAGCAGTGAAGATAGGGGATACGGTGAAAAACTGTTTTTT; CDR3: CASSEDRGYGEKLFF
J: TRBJ2-5; V: TRBV5-8; D: TRBD2; size: .; DNA: TGTGCCAGCAGCCCAGACCCCGGGACTAGCGGGAGGTCACGAAAGACCCAGTACTTC; CDR3: CASSPDPGTSGRSRKTQYF
J: TRBJ2-3; V: TRBV5-1; D: .; size: once; DNA: TGCGCCAGCACCTTGATCGGGGGCACAGATACGCAGTATTTT; CDR3: CASTLIGGTDTQYF
J: TRBJ2-3; V: TRBV10-3; D: TRBD2; size: .; DNA: TGTGCCATCAGTGGGACTAGCGGGGGGATCACAGATACGCAGTATTTT; CDR3: CAISGTSGGITDTQYF
J: TRBJ1-5; V: TRBV28; D: TRBD1; size: .; DNA: TGTGCCAGCAGTCGGACAGGACTTAATCAGCCCCAGCATTTT; CDR3: CASSRTGLNQPQHF
J: TRBJ1-5; V: TRBV6-6; D: .; size: many; DNA: TGTGCCAGCAGTTACCCGGGAGGCAATCAGCCCCAGCATTTT; CDR3: CASSYPGGNQPQHF
J: TRBJ1-6; V: TRBV11-2; D: TRBD1; size: .; DNA: TGTGCCAGCAGCTTAGGGGGGACAGGGGACTCACCCCTCCACTTT; CDR3: CASSLGGTGDSPLHF
J: TRBJ2-5; V: TRBV27; D: TRBD1; size: .; DNA: TGTGCCAGCAGTTGGGACAGGCGAGAGACCCAGTACTTC; CDR3: CASSWDRRETQYF
J: TRBJ2-2; V: TRBV5-1; D: TRBD2; size: .; DNA: TGCGCCAGCAGCTACCGACTAGCGGGAGCCACCGGGGAGCTGTTTTTT; CDR3: CASSYRLAGATGELFF
J: TRBJ2-7; V: TRBV6-1; D: TRBD1; size: .; DNA: TGTGCCAGCAGTGAAACAGGGGGCAGGTACGAGCAGTACTTC; CDR3: CASSETGGRYEQYF
J: TRBJ2-3; V: TRBV19; D: TRBD1; size: .; DNA: TGTGCCAGTAGTTCCTACAGGGGCAGAGGCGCAGATACGCAGTATTTT; CDR3: CASSSYRGRGADTQYF
J: TRBJ2-1; V: TRBV5-4; D: TRBD1; size: .; DNA: TGTGCCAGCAGCTTGGCCAGGACAGGGGATGAGCAGTTCTTC; CDR3: CASSLARTGDEQFF
J: TRBJ2-7; V: TRBV19; D: TRBD2; size: .; DNA: TGTGCCAGTAGTTTGACTAGCGGGGCCTACGAGCAGTACTTC; CDR3: CASSLTSGAYEQYF
J: TRBJ1-1; V: TRBV7-9; D: .; size: .; DNA: TGTGCCAGCAGCTTAATCGGACGGGGAGGGAGGGACACTGAAGCTTTCTTT; CDR3: CASSLIGRGGRDTEAFF
J: TRBJ2-2; V: TRBV18; D: .; size: .; DNA: TGTGCCAGCTCACGGGCCGGGGGCACCGGGGAGCTGTTTTTT; CDR3: CASSRAGGTGELFF
J: TRBJ1-5; V: TRBV19; D: .; size: few; DNA: TGTGCCAGTAGTGCTTGGACGGGAGGGAGCAATCAGCCCCAGCATTTT; CDR3: CASSAWTGGSNQPQHF
J: TRBJ1-2; V: TRBV3-1/TRBV3-2; D: .; size: .; DNA: TGTGCCAGCAGCCAGGGCCTCCTCTATGGCTACACCTTC; CDR3: CASSQGLLYGYTF
J: TRBJ2-2; V: TRBV4-3; D: .; size: .; DNA: TGCGCCAGCAGCCAAGAAATCGGGTCGAACACCGGGGAGCTGTTTTTT; CDR3: CASSQEIGSNTGELFF
J: TRBJ1-1; V: TRBV6-1; D: TRBD1; size: .; DNA: TGTGCCAGCAGTGATAACTGGACAGGCTCAGGCACTGAAGCTTTCTTT; CDR3: CASSDNWTGSGTEAFF
J: TRBJ2-5; V: TRBV18; D: TRBD2; size: .; DNA: TGTGCCAGCTCACCAAGTCCGGGAGGGCAGACCCAGTACTTC; CDR3: CASSPSPGGQTQYF
J: TRBJ2-7; V: TRBV4-2; D: .; size: .; DNA: TGTGCCAGCAGCCCACAACGGCGCGGGACCGAGCAGTACTTC; CDR3: CASSPQRRGTEQYF
J: TRBJ1-1; V: TRBV5-1; D: .; size: few; DNA: TGCGCCAGCAGCTCCTCCGTATTGTCGACAGGGAACACTGAAGCTTTCTTT; CDR3: CASSSSVLSTGNTEAFF
J: TRBJ2-1; V: TRBV9; D: TRBD2; size: once; DNA: TGTGCCAGCAGCGTAGCGGATAGCGGGGGTTACGCTGAGCAGTTCTTC; CDR3: CASSVADSGGYAEQFF
J: TRBJ1-1; V: TRBV6-2/TRBV6-3; D: .; size: once; DNA: TGTGCCAGCAGTTACTCCGGGGGGAGAACTGAAGCTTTCTTT; CDR3: CASSYSGGRTEAFF
J: TRBJ1-2; V: TRBV18; D: TRBD1; size: once; DNA: TGTGCCAGCTCACCCCCGATAGGACAGGGGGAGGATGGCTACACCTTC; CDR3: CASSPPIGQGEDGYTF
J: TRBJ2-2; V: TRBV5-1; D: .; size: .; DNA: TGCGCCAGCAGCTTGATTGGAGGCAAGAACACCGGGGAGCTGTTTTTT; CDR3: CASSLIGGKNTGELFF
J: TRBJ2-7; V: TRBV5-1; D: TRBD2; size: .; DNA: TGCGCCAGCAGCGAAACGCCGGGACTACCCGCGGAGCAGTACTTC; CDR3: CASSETPGLPAEQYF
J: TRBJ2-1; V: TRBV5-1; D: TRBD2; size: .; DNA: TGCGCCAGCAGCGTACTAGCGGGAGAGGTCAATGAGCAGTTCTTC; CDR3: CASSVLAGEVNEQFF
J: TRBJ2-7; V: TRBV28; D: TRBD2; size: once; DNA: TGTGCCGGCTCGGGAGGGCGCACCGGGGAGGCTGACGAGCAGTACTTC; CDR3: CAGSGGRTGEADEQYF
J: TRBJ1-6; V: TRBV18; D: TRBD1; size: .; DNA: TGTGCCAGCTCACCACTCGCAGGGGGCCCTTATAATTCACCCCTCCACTTT; CDR3: CASSPLAGGPYNSPLHF